What follows describes a single TCR beta chain. These data originate in a study of blood T cell repertoires in COVID-19. Assay used: immunoSEQ multiplex PCR; TCRdb lists only in-frame clones, some missing. The profile covers more than 300,000 clones, with roughly nine tenths appearing a single time and roughly 6.7% taken by the ten largest. This CDR3 comprises 14 residues. Between the trimmed V and J ends, which lost 2 bases and 1 base, there was a span of 10 bases. CDR1 and CDR2 from the germline V gene are SGHRS and YFSETQ. Sequencing used peripheral blood. This TCR was sampled from a man aged 18 to 30 who had recovered from COVID-19. The rearrangement links TRBV5-1 to TRBJ2-7, with D possibly being TRBD1 (6 bases). Written as DNA, the CDR3 is TGCGCCAGCAGCTTCCCAGGGGCGTCCTACGAGCAGTACTTC. Protein: CASSFPGASYEQYF.